The 24 T cell receptor beta chains below all came from one sample that was sequenced in a study of beta chain features in type 1 diabetes. Investigators reverse transcribed all isolated RNA, so they sequenced expressed TCRB transcripts. Using immunoSEQ multiplex PCR, the repertoire was profiled, and TCRdb retains in-frame clones only, with some absent. This sample carries about 160,000 clones, 7.5% to 10% of them seen once, and the ten largest clones take 2% to 3%. Sample: central memory CD4+ T cells from blood. The receptors shown here come from a young woman in good health.

The rearrangement links TRBV20-1 to TRBJ1-1, with D unresolved. V was trimmed by 5 bases and J by 11 bases, leaving 15 bases between them. CDR3 length equals 11 residues. Germline V CDR1 and CDR2: DFQATT, SNEGSKA (reference sequence). The DNA for the CDR3 is TGCAGTGCTGAGATGGGAGGGAGGGCTTTCTTT. Amino acids: CSAEMGGRAFF.

V is TRBV4-2 and J is TRBJ1-2; no clear D. V lost 0 bases and J 5 bases, leaving 16 bases between the germline ends. The CDR3 spans 16 residues. Germline V CDR1 and CDR2: LGHNA, YNFKEQ. DNA for the CDR3: TGTGCCAGCAGCCAAGATAAAGGTTACGGGTTGTATGGCTACACCTTC. Translating gives CASSQDKGYGLYGYTF.

This clone was observed a few times. Additional DNA sequences in this sample encode the identical CDR3. The V and J genes are TRBV7-9 and TRBJ1-2, with D tentatively TRBD1 (5 bases). CDR3 length equals 14 residues. V lost 1 base to trimming and J lost 2 bases, with 8 bases between them. Germline lookup yields CDR1 SEHNR and CDR2 FQNEAQ (reference sequence). The CDR3 DNA reads TGTGCCAGCAGCTTAGGACAGCAGAACTATGGCTACACCTTC. It translates to CASSLGQQNYGYTF.

The genes are TRBV29-1 and TRBJ2-7; D is perhaps TRBD2 (6 bases). This CDR3 region has 11 residues. The V gene's germline CDR1 is SQVTM and CDR2 ANQGSEA. Trimming cost V 7 bases and J 2 bases, with 9 bases left between them. CDR3 protein: CSAGETYEQYF. CDR3 in DNA: TGCAGCGCGGGGGAAACCTACGAGCAGTACTTC.

The chain carries TRBV5-1 and TRBJ2-7; 9 bases are a match to TRBD2. Germline V gene lookup returns CDR1 SGHRS and CDR2 YFSETQ. V lost 0 bases, J lost 0 bases, and 4 bases stayed unmatched. This CDR3 contains 16 residues. In DNA, the CDR3 is TGCGCCAGCAGCTTGGAGGGTAGCGGGAGCTCCTACGAGCAGTACTTC. Amino acids: CASSLEGSGSSYEQYF.

This clone was counted between two and nine times. The rearrangement joins TRBV5-4 to TRBJ1-5; D gene uncertain. Trimming took off 1 base at V and 3 bases at J, with 8 bases between the two ends. This CDR3 has 14 amino acids. Germline V gives CDR1 SGHNT, CDR2 YYREEE (reference sequence). CDR3 region: CASSLYGNNQPQHF. DNA of the CDR3: TGTGCCAGCAGCTTGTACGGGAACAATCAGCCCCAGCATTTT.

This clone was observed a handful of times. V is TRBV27 and J is TRBJ1-2; the D gene is possibly TRBD1 (6 bases). Germline V gene data show CDR1 as MNHEY and CDR2 as SMNVEV (reference sequence). V dropped 6 bases and J dropped 6 bases, with 20 bases sitting between them. This CDR3 region has 15 residues. The CDR3: CASSTLPRTAHGYTF. CDR3 DNA sequence: TGTGCCAGCAGCACCCTCCCCAGGACAGCCCATGGCTACACCTTC.

The V call is TRBV19, the J call TRBJ1-1, with no clear D. The CDR3 spans 13 residues. V gave up 5 bases and J gave up 5 bases, with 12 bases separating them. The V gene's germline CDR1 is LNHDA and CDR2 SQIVND (reference sequence). CDR3 residues: CASSSQRGTEAFF. As DNA, the CDR3 is TGTGCCAGTAGTTCACAAAGAGGGACTGAAGCTTTCTTT.

The chain links TRBV2 to TRBJ2-7, with 7 bases fitting TRBD2. Losses at the gene ends were 1 base for V and 1 base for J; bases not matched to a gene: 7. Germline assignment: CDR1 SNHLY and CDR2 FYNNEI. This CDR3 region has 16 residues. This CDR3 is CASSEGGAGTSYEQYF. The CDR3 bases are TGTGCCAGCAGTGAAGGGGGAGCGGGAACGTCCTACGAGCAGTACTTC.

This chain joins TRBV6-5 and TRBJ1-1, with 8 bases aligning to TRBD1. In germline, CDR1 is MNHEY, CDR2 SVGAGI. The ends lost 6 bases at V and 11 bases at J; junction bases unmatched: 5. The length of the CDR3 is 11 residues. This chain's CDR3 is CASRARQGAFF. The CDR3 DNA follows: TGTGCCAGCAGGGCCAGACAGGGGGCTTTCTTT.

This chain connects TRBV6-1 to TRBJ2-4; the match to TRBD2 covers 13 bases. V trimming: 4 bases; J trimming: 0 bases; junction bases outside the gene matches: 3. This CDR3 contains 17 residues. CDR1 and CDR2 from the germline V gene are MNHNS and SASEGT. The CDR3 DNA sequence: TGTGCCAGCAGTGGAACTAGCGGGAGGGTAGCCAAAAACATTCAGTACTTC. Encoded protein: CASSGTSGRVAKNIQYF.

V gene TRBV6-5 combines with J gene TRBJ1-3, with no clear D. Between the trimmed V and J ends, which lost 6 bases and 4 bases, there was a span of 13 bases. This CDR3 is 14 amino acids long. Germline-derived CDR1 and CDR2 are MNHEY and SVGAGI. In DNA, the CDR3 is TGTGCCAGCAGCAGCGCCGACCGGGGAAACACCATATATTTT. Translating it yields CASSSADRGNTIYF.

A few counts support this clone. This sequence joins TRBV28 and TRBJ1-1; 9 bases are shared with TRBD1. This CDR3 is 17 amino acids long. Per germline, CDR1 MDHEN and CDR2 SYDVKM. The V gene end was trimmed by 7 bases and the J gene end by 2 bases; junction bases not matched to a gene: 14. CDR3 region: CASNRPGQGGRNTEAFF. CDR3 in DNA: TGTGCCAGCAATAGACCGGGACAGGGAGGAAGAAACACTGAAGCTTTCTTT.

This clone turned up a few times. As DNA, the CDR3 is TGTGCCAGCAGCCCGAGGGCTGTGAAGACCCAGTACTTC. Its translation is CASSPRAVKTQYF. The rearrangement links TRBV2 to TRBJ2-5, with TRBD2 as a possible D gene (5 bases). The V gene lost 6 bases and the J gene lost 6 bases, with 14 bases spanning the gap. The CDR3 has 13 residues. Germline CDR1 reads SNHLY; CDR2 reads FYNNEI.

This clone was seen only a few times. The chain employs TRBV4-1 and TRBJ1-1, with D possibly TRBD1 on 5 matching bases. Per germline, CDR1 MGHRA and CDR2 YSYEKL. V lost 3 bases and J lost 8, with 16 bases in between. CDR3 length: 14 amino acids. This chain's CDR3 is CASSHGGIGREAFF. The CDR3 DNA sequence: TGCGCCAGCAGCCACGGGGGTATTGGACGGGAAGCTTTCTTT.

This clone was observed a few times. The chain employs TRBV7-9 and TRBJ2-3, with 8 bases that match TRBD1. J gave up 5 bases and V 4 bases, and 11 bases lay outside the gene matches. CDR3 length: 16 amino acids. Looked up from germline, CDR1 is SEHNR and CDR2 is FQNEAQ (reference sequence). CDR3 loop: CASSSELTGAGDTQYF. The CDR3 nucleotides are TGTGCCAGCAGCTCAGAATTGACAGGGGCAGGAGATACGCAGTATTTT.

The chain carries TRBV6-1 and TRBJ1-2; a weak D match, TRBD1 (5 bases). This CDR3 has 14 residues. The ends were cut back, 3 bases at V and 7 bases at J, with 15 bases in the middle. Germline V gives CDR1 MNHNS, CDR2 SASEGT. The CDR3 nucleotides read TGTGCCAGCAGTGATCAAGGGGATTCGGCTGGCTACACCTTC. Its protein is CASSDQGDSAGYTF.

This chain connects TRBV5-1 to TRBJ1-1, with no clear D. CDR3 length equals 13 residues. V was trimmed by 4 bases and J by 7 bases, leaving 14 bases between them. CDR1 is SGHRS, CDR2 YFSETQ, per germline. The DNA for the CDR3 is TGCGCCAGCAGCACGGACGGAGGGATTGAAGCTTTCTTT. Translated, it gives CASSTDGGIEAFF.

A few counts support this clone. This chain links TRBV30 with TRBJ1-5; TRBD1 matches 8 bases. Germline V gene sequence: CDR1 GTSNPN, CDR2 SVGIG (reference sequence). Trimming at V came to 5 bases and at J to 6 bases, leaving 9 bases not matched to a gene. This CDR3 region has 14 residues. CDR3 nucleotide sequence: TGTGCCTGGCAGCCCACAGGGGGAAGTCAGCCCCAGCATTTT. Translating it yields CAWQPTGGSQPQHF.

V and J are TRBV5-6 and TRBJ1-1; unclear D gene. The V end was cut by 2 bases, the J end by 2 bases, with 7 bases between. The CDR3 extends over 13 amino acids. Per germline, CDR1 SGHDT and CDR2 YYEEEE. The CDR3 loop is CASSFSPNTEAFF. CDR3 nucleotide sequence: TGTGCCAGCAGCTTCTCCCCTAACACTGAAGCTTTCTTT.

This clone was observed many times. This sequence joins TRBV7-2 and TRBJ1-5; no reliable D call. This CDR3 is 15 amino acids long. V was clipped by 3 bases and J by 3 bases, with 12 bases between them. Germline assignment: CDR1 SGHTA and CDR2 FQGNSA. The chain's CDR3 is CASSFAAMNNQPQHF. CDR3 nucleotides: TGTGCCAGCAGCTTCGCGGCGATGAACAATCAGCCCCAGCATTTT.

In its sample, this clone was seen a few times. The chain uses TRBV9 and TRBJ2-7; D is possibly TRBD2 (6 bases). Trimming stripped 4 bases from V and 6 bases from J, with 20 bases between. The germline V gene has CDR1 SGDLS and CDR2 YYNGEE. The length of the CDR3 is 15 residues. The CDR3 bases are TGTGCCAGCAGCAAGGGACTGTTTCAGGACCGCGAGCAGTACTTC. Its protein product is CASSKGLFQDREQYF.

This clone was seen a handful of times. This chain uses TRBV7-9 with TRBJ2-7, with 11 bases lining up with TRBD2. The germline V gene has CDR1 SEHNR and CDR2 FQNEAQ (reference sequence). V lost 6 bases and J lost 5; bases outside the gene matches: 6. CDR3 length equals 14 residues. CDR3 in DNA: TGTGCCAGCAGTTATAGCGGGGGGGCCGACGAGCAGTACTTC. Protein product: CASSYSGGADEQYF.

CDR3 coding DNA: TGTGCCAGCTCACCGCAGGGCGAGGCCGGGGAGCTGTTTTTT. Residues: CASSPQGEAGELFF. The chain joins TRBV18 to TRBJ2-2, with a weak D call TRBD1 (5 bases). Trimming pared 3 bases from V and 6 bases from J, leaving 11 bases between. CDR3 size: 14 residues. Germline V lookup: CDR1 KGHSH, CDR2 LQKENI.